This TCR beta chain was captured in a study of blood T cell repertoires in COVID-19. Across the whole study: T cells, B-cell-depleted T cells, or PBMCs provided the cDNA or gDNA that served as material.

The participants were between roughly 18 and 90 years old and came from about two dozen US areas. Cohort allocation depended upon clinical history that participants reported. A COVID-19 case was met by exposed participants within 2 weeks before study entry. Sequenced by immunoSEQ multiplex PCR; TCRdb stores in-frame clones only, minus some. The sample has almost 350,000 clones, almost 90% seen once. CDR1 and CDR2 from the germline V gene are MDHEN and SYDVKM. V was trimmed by 6 bases and J by 7 bases, leaving 16 bases between them. The CDR3 spans 13 residues. The source material was PBMCs or T cells enriched from blood (not recorded which). The chain recombines TRBV28 with TRBJ2-7, with D perhaps TRBD2 (5 bases). The TCR comes from a young woman who had been exposed to COVID-19. The CDR3 DNA reads TGTGCCAGCAGCCCGAGGGCCCCGAGGGAGCAGTACTTC. This gives the protein CASSPRAPREQYF.